This passage covers 23 T cell receptor beta chains from one sample sequenced in a study of Tregs in tolerant kidney transplant recipients. Only in-frame clones appear in the TCRdb table, and some are missing; sequencing was by immunoSEQ multiplex PCR. Among approximately 50,000 clones, approximately 90% were seen once, and the ten largest hold approximately 16%. Related graft donors supplied nonmyeloablative bone marrow transplants, and mixed chimerism was transient. This specimen was CD8+ T cells from blood (PBMCs), taken 24 months after the transplant. The receptors come from a human patient who received a combined kidney and bone marrow transplant. Some T cells may be supplied by the graft donor.

This clone was counted a few times. The rearrangement uses TRBV19 and TRBJ2-7; 8 bases agree with TRBD1. Germline V gene sequence: CDR1 LNHDA, CDR2 SQIVND (reference sequence). J gave up 2 bases and V 7 bases, and 7 bases lay outside the gene matches. The CDR3 length is 14 residues. The CDR3 nucleotides read TGTGCCAGTAAAACAGGGGGATTCGCCTACGAGCAGTACTTC. Protein: CASKTGGFAYEQYF.

The chain combines TRBV27 with TRBJ2-1, with TRBD2 matching 9 bases. After removal of 4 bases from V and 4 bases from J, the junction contained 8 bases not matched to a gene. Germline lookup yields CDR1 MNHEY and CDR2 SMNVEV (reference sequence). This CDR3 has 16 residues. CDR3 sequence: CASSYLLAGGYNEQFF. DNA of the CDR3: TGTGCCAGCAGTTACCTCCTGGCGGGGGGGTACAATGAGCAGTTCTTC.

The chain uses TRBV7-9 and TRBJ1-2, with TRBD1 identical over 9 bases. This CDR3 has 13 amino acids. V lost 4 bases and J lost 5; bases outside the gene matches: 2. Germline lookup yields CDR1 SEHNR and CDR2 FQNEAQ (reference sequence). The CDR3 nucleotides are TGTGCCAGCAGCTGGGACAGGGATTATGGCTACACCTTC. Translation gives CASSWDRDYGYTF.

V is TRBV7-2 and J is TRBJ2-7; TRBD2 agrees at 9 bases. The CDR3 sequence is 16 residues long. CDR1 is SGHTA and CDR2 is FQGNSA in the germline V gene. V gave up 2 bases and J gave up 6 bases; unmatched junction bases: 11. The CDR3 sequence: CASSLLWGLASGEQYF. The CDR3 DNA reads TGTGCCAGCAGCTTATTATGGGGACTAGCATCGGGCGAGCAGTACTTC.

CDR3 residues: CASSHPLAGGEDTQYF. CDR3 nucleotide sequence: TGCGCCAGCAGCCACCCACTAGCGGGAGGGGAAGATACGCAGTATTTT. The rearrangement uses TRBV4-1 and TRBJ2-3, with 13 bases aligning to TRBD2. Losses at the gene ends were 3 bases for V and 5 bases for J; bases not matched to a gene: 5. Germline V lookup: CDR1 MGHRA, CDR2 YSYEKL. This CDR3 is 16 amino acids long.

This clone turned up a few times. The CDR3 reads CASSPQGNSNQPQHF. CDR3 in DNA: TGTGCCAGCAGCCCTCAGGGGAATAGCAATCAGCCCCAGCATTTT. The chain joins TRBV7-9 to TRBJ1-5; weak D call: TRBD1 (6 bases). There are 15 residues in the CDR3. Germline V gene sequence: CDR1 SEHNR, CDR2 FQNEAQ (reference sequence). With 5 bases removed from V and 0 bases from J, the gap between germline ends came to 11 bases.

The genes are TRBV28 and TRBJ2-2; D may be TRBD1 (5 bases). The V gene's germline CDR1 is MDHEN and CDR2 SYDVKM. This CDR3 contains 14 residues. Trimming took off 7 bases at V and 3 bases at J, with 12 bases between the two ends. This chain's CDR3 is CASTVQGDTGELFF. As DNA, the CDR3 is TGTGCCAGCACCGTTCAGGGCGACACCGGGGAGCTGTTTTTT.

The V and J genes are TRBV7-9 and TRBJ2-1, with D uncertain. Germline loops: CDR1 SEHNR, CDR2 FQNEAQ (reference sequence). Deletions cut 6 bases from V and 8 bases from J, with 11 bases between. The CDR3 is made up of 12 amino acids. CDR3 protein: CASRAAFDEQFF. The CDR3 DNA follows: TGTGCCAGCAGGGCGGCGTTCGATGAGCAGTTCTTC.

The chain links TRBV4-2 to TRBJ2-1, with 7 bases aligning to TRBD2. The V gene end was trimmed by 3 bases and the J gene end by 9 bases; junction bases not matched to a gene: 11. The CDR3 is 15 amino acids. Germline values: CDR1 LGHNA, CDR2 YNFKEQ. DNA for the CDR3: TGTGCCAGCAGCCAGATCGCGGGAGAAATGGGTGAGCAGTTCTTC. It is translated as CASSQIAGEMGEQFF.

This rearrangement joins TRBV29-1 to TRBJ2-3; 10 bases are shared with TRBD2. The length of the CDR3 is 14 residues. Germline values: CDR1 SQVTM, CDR2 ANQGSEA. The V and J ends lost 6 bases and 3 bases, in that order; junction bases with no gene match: 6. Written as DNA, the CDR3 is TGCAGCGTGGACCAGCGGGAGGGGACAGATACGCAGTATTTT. Residues: CSVDQREGTDTQYF.

The CDR3 sequence is CASSLGDLTQAFF. CDR3 DNA sequence: TGTGCCAGCAGCTTAGGGGACTTGACCCAAGCTTTCTTT. The chain combines TRBV7-2 with TRBJ1-1, with D perhaps matching TRBD1 (5 bases). V shed 1 base and J shed 9 bases, with 12 bases lying between them. This CDR3 is 13 amino acids long. Germline CDR1 SGHTA, CDR2 FQGNSA.

The V call is TRBV30, the J call TRBJ2-3; D gene unclear. The CDR3 length is 15 residues. The ends were cut back, 3 bases at V and 1 base at J, with 14 bases in the middle. Germline CDR1 is GTSNPN and CDR2 is SVGIG (reference sequence). The CDR3 protein is CAWSIGSTGTDTQYF. DNA for the CDR3: TGTGCCTGGAGCATCGGGTCGACGGGCACAGATACGCAGTATTTT.

The chain joins TRBV5-4 to TRBJ1-1; D remains unclear. V lost 0 bases to trimming and J lost 2 bases, with 5 bases between them. The germline V gene encodes CDR1 SGHNT and CDR2 YYREEE (reference sequence). CDR3 size: 13 residues. This CDR3 reads CASSLGTNTEAFF. The CDR3 DNA is TGTGCCAGCAGCTTGGGAACTAACACTGAAGCTTTCTTT.

This chain links TRBV4-1 with TRBJ2-5; TRBD1 aligns across 10 bases. The better agreement between TRBJ2-7 and the DNA end casts doubt on the J call. CDR1 is MGHRA and CDR2 is YSYEKL in the germline V gene. The CDR3 consists of 15 residues. The CDR3 sequence: CASSLRTGGGYEQYF. Here the CDR3 DNA reads TGCGCCAGCAGCTTAAGGACAGGGGGAGGCTACGAGCAGTACTTC.

This sequence joins TRBV19 and TRBJ1-1; maybe TRBD1 (5 bases). The CDR3 is 12 amino acids. Trimming took 7 bases from V and 5 from J, leaving 11 bases between them. Germline V gene lookup returns CDR1 LNHDA and CDR2 SQIVND (reference sequence). This CDR3 is CASTMGRTEAFF. Here the CDR3 DNA reads TGTGCCAGTACCATGGGGCGGACTGAAGCTTTCTTT.

The chain is built from TRBV6-1 and TRBJ1-2; the D gene is possibly TRBD1 (6 bases). CDR3 length: 13 amino acids. Looked up from germline, CDR1 is MNHNS and CDR2 is SASEGT. V lost 7 bases to trimming and J lost 5 bases, with 14 bases between them. CDR3 protein: CASTETGPYGYTF. The CDR3 DNA follows: TGTGCCAGCACCGAGACAGGCCCGTATGGCTACACCTTC.

V is TRBV4-3 and J is TRBJ2-1; a possible D gene is TRBD1 (5 bases). Germline V lookup: CDR1 LGHNA, CDR2 YSLEER. There are 16 residues in the CDR3. The V end was cut by 3 bases, the J end by 5 bases, with 17 bases between. CDR3 in DNA: TGCGCCAGCAGCCAGCACAGGACCGCCCTGGACAATGAGCAGTTCTTC. This translates into CASSQHRTALDNEQFF.

The chain has TRBV9 and TRBJ2-7; D is perhaps TRBD1 (6 bases). Per the germline V gene, CDR1 is SGDLS and CDR2 is YYNGEE. This CDR3 contains 14 residues. Trimming removed 0 bases at V and 2 bases at J, with 9 bases between. CDR3 region: CASSVAQGAYEQYF. Here the CDR3 DNA reads TGTGCCAGCAGCGTAGCACAGGGCGCCTACGAGCAGTACTTC.

The chain has TRBV7-9 and TRBJ2-3; no firm D call. Germline V gene data show CDR1 as SEHNR and CDR2 as FQNEAQ (reference sequence). The V and J ends lost 7 bases and 0 bases respectively, with 11 bases between them. This CDR3 contains 14 residues. In DNA form, the CDR3 reads TGTGCCAGCACGCACTCCCTTAGCACAGATACGCAGTATTTT. It specifies CASTHSLSTDTQYF.

With respect to this clone: This same CDR3 is encoded by further DNA sequences in the sample. The J gene is TRBJ1-6, the V gene TRBV6-1, with 10 bases fitting TRBD1. The V gene end was trimmed by 6 bases and the J gene end by 6 bases; junction bases not matched to a gene: 5. This CDR3 has 15 residues. Germline V CDR1 and CDR2: MNHNS, SASEGT. Here the CDR3 reads CASRDRGQGNSPLHF. As DNA, the CDR3 is TGTGCCAGCAGAGACAGGGGGCAGGGTAATTCACCCCTCCACTTT.

The chain combines TRBV14 with TRBJ2-3; TRBD2 aligns across 8 bases. Losses at the gene ends were 0 bases for V and 0 bases for J; bases not matched to a gene: 14. The CDR3 is 20 residues long. Germline-derived CDR1 and CDR2 are SGHDN and FVKESK. CDR3 sequence: CASSQDLIGLAGTSTDTQYF. CDR3 DNA sequence: TGTGCCAGCAGCCAAGATCTAATAGGGCTAGCGGGCACTAGCACAGATACGCAGTATTTT. Looking up the rest from reference TRBV14 and TRBJ2-3 gives the full variable domain: EAGVTQFPSHSVIEKGQTVTLRCDPISGHDNLYWYRRVMGKEIKFLLHFVKESKQDESGMPNNRFLAERTGGTYSTLKVQPAELEDSGVYFCASSQDLIGLAGTSTDTQYFGPGTRLTVL.

V gene TRBV7-2 combines with J gene TRBJ2-3; 10 bases map to TRBD1. Germline V CDR1 and CDR2: SGHTA, FQGNSA. This CDR3 spans 18 amino acids. V lost 2 bases, J lost 3 bases, and 11 bases stayed unmatched. The CDR3 nucleotides read TGTGCCAGCAGCTTACCAGTGGCCGGGACAGGGGAAACAGATACGCAGTATTTT. This encodes CASSLPVAGTGETDTQYF.

In this sample, this clone turned up once. The J gene is TRBJ2-7, the V gene TRBV13, with TRBD1 matching 8 bases. CDR1 is PRHDT and CDR2 is FYEKMQ in the germline V gene (reference sequence). Trimming at V came to 7 bases and at J to 4 bases, leaving 12 bases not matched to a gene. The CDR3 contains 15 residues. CDR3 residues: CASTSPTGGRYEQYF. For the CDR3, the DNA is TGTGCCAGCACCTCTCCTACAGGGGGTCGTTACGAGCAGTACTTC.